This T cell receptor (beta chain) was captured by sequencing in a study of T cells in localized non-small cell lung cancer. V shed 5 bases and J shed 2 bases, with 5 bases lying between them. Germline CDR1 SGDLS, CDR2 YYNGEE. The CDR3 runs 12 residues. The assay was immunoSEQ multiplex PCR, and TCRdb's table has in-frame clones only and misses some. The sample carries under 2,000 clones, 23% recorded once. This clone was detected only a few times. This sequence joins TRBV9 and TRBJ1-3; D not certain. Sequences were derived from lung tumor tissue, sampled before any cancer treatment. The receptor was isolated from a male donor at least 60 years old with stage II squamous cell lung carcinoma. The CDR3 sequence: CASRQTGNTIYF. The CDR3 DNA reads TGTGCCAGCAGACAGACTGGAAACACCATATATTTT. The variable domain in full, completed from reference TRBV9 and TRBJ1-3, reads DSGVTQTPKHLITATGQRVTLRCSPRSGDLSVYWYQQSLDQGLQFLIQYYNGEERAKGNILERFSAQQFPDLHSELNLSSLELGDSALYFCASRQTGNTIYFGEGSWLTVV.